The 9 T cell receptor beta chains reported below all come from one sample, sequenced in a study of blood T cell repertoires in COVID-19. The protocol was immunoSEQ multiplex PCR, while the TCRdb copy is restricted to in-frame clones and leaves out a portion. The table lists tens of thousands of clones, just under 85% of them singletons, with 28% in the top ten. The sample comprised peripheral blood. These receptors were obtained from a man in his 70s with acute or convalescent COVID-19.

This clone was observed a handful of times. The rearrangement links TRBV28 to TRBJ2-7; D gene uncertain. V gave up 8 bases and J gave up 0 bases, with 5 bases separating them. Germline V CDR1 and CDR2: MDHEN, SYDVKM. The CDR3 length is 11 residues. The CDR3 DNA sequence: TGTGCCAGCTGCGACTCCTACGAGCAGTACTTC. It codes for CASCDSYEQYF.

The chain joins TRBV19 to TRBJ2-7; 12 bases align to TRBD2. This CDR3 spans 14 amino acids. The germline gives CDR1 LNHDA, CDR2 SQIVND (reference sequence). With V trimmed by 10 bases and J by 0 bases, 4 bases remained unmatched. As DNA, the CDR3 is TGTGCCACCCGGACTAGCGGGAACTCCTACGAGCAGTACTTC. Translated: CATRTSGNSYEQYF.

The chain is built from TRBV13 and TRBJ2-1, with 9 nucleotides matching TRBD2. CDR3 length equals 15 residues. V dropped 5 bases and J dropped 0; count of bases not matched to a gene: 2. Germline assignment: CDR1 PRHDT and CDR2 FYEKMQ (reference sequence). The CDR3 is CASSLSGSSYNEQFF. The CDR3 DNA reads TGTGCCAGCAGCCTTAGCGGGAGCTCCTACAATGAGCAGTTCTTC.

V is TRBV3-1 (or the pseudogene TRBV3-2) and J is TRBJ1-1; no clear D gene. V was trimmed by 0 bases and J by 5 bases, leaving 10 bases between them. CDR3 length equals 14 residues. Germline V lookup: CDR1 LGHDT, CDR2 YNNKEL (reference sequence). CDR3 region: CASSQEGGSTEAFF. In DNA form, the CDR3 reads TGTGCCAGCAGCCAAGAAGGAGGGTCGACTGAAGCTTTCTTT.

In DNA form, the CDR3 reads TGTGCCAGCACCCTCTACGAGCAGTACTTC. Translation gives CASTLYEQYF. This chain links TRBV2 with TRBJ2-7; D gene ambiguous. The germline V gene encodes CDR1 SNHLY and CDR2 FYNNEI. Trimming stripped 7 bases from V and 3 bases from J, with 4 bases between. The CDR3 spans 10 residues.

This clone appeared a single time. V usage is TRBV20-1 and J usage is TRBJ2-7; 8 positions match TRBD1. This CDR3 region has 11 residues. Germline CDR1 DFQATT, CDR2 SNEGSKA (reference sequence). V gave up 6 bases and J gave up 5 bases; unmatched junction bases: 3. In DNA form, the CDR3 reads TGCAGTGCCATGACAGGGGACGAGCAGTACTTC. It is translated as CSAMTGDEQYF.

The chain joins TRBV5-1 to TRBJ2-7, with 8 positions matching TRBD1. Per germline, CDR1 SGHRS and CDR2 YFSETQ. The CDR3 sequence is 14 residues long. The ends lost 4 bases at V and 5 bases at J; junction bases unmatched: 8. CDR3 loop: CASSPRTGSNEQYF. The CDR3 DNA is TGCGCCAGCAGCCCTCGGACAGGGTCCAACGAGCAGTACTTC.

J is TRBJ1-1 and V is TRBV5-5; a weak D match, TRBD1 (6 bases). Per the germline V gene, CDR1 is SGHKS and CDR2 is YYEKEE (reference sequence). Trimming took off 4 bases at V and 7 bases at J, with 11 bases between the two ends. This CDR3 is built from 12 residues. CDR3 protein: CASSTLTGEAFF. The CDR3 DNA reads TGTGCCAGCAGCACCCTGACAGGTGAAGCTTTCTTT. The complete variable domain, with remaining parts taken from reference TRBV5-5 and TRBJ1-1, reads DAGVTQSPTHLIKTRGQQVTLRCSPISGHKSVSWYQQVLGQGPQFIFQYYEKEERGRGNFPDRFSARQFPNYSSELNVNALLLGDSALYLCASSTLTGEAFFGQGTRLTVV.

The chain links TRBV28 to TRBJ2-3; possible D gene TRBD1, 7 bases. From germline, CDR1 is MDHEN and CDR2 SYDVKM. V was cut by 7 bases and J by 5 bases, with 10 bases left in between. This CDR3 spans 12 amino acids. The CDR3 here is CASNQGGDTQYF. CDR3 sequence (DNA): TGTGCCAGCAACCAGGGGGGAGATACGCAGTATTTT.